This T cell receptor (beta chain) derives from a study of blood T cell repertoires in COVID-19. Across the whole study: Sample material is recorded as cDNA or gDNA derived from T cells, B-cell-depleted T cells, or PBMCs.

Assay: immunoSEQ multiplex PCR; the TCRdb copy retains only in-frame clones and omits some. The sample lists hundreds of thousands of clones, 70% to 90% seen once, with about 7% in the top ten. CDR1 GTSNPN and CDR2 SVGIG come from the germline V gene (reference sequence). The CDR3 totals 14 residues. V trimming: 4 bases; J trimming: 9 bases; junction bases outside the gene matches: 7. The sequenced sample consisted of peripheral blood. This chain connects TRBV30 to TRBJ1-4, with 11 nucleotides matching TRBD1. This receptor was identified in a human donor in a cohort sampled during active COVID-19. CDR3 DNA sequence: TGTGCCTGGAATGCGGACAGGGGGCGTCAAAAACTGTTTTTT. Its translation is CAWNADRGRQKLFF. Based on the CDR3 plus reference TRBV30 and TRBJ1-4, the full variable domain is SQTIHQWPATLVQPVGSPLSLECTVEGTSNPNLYWYRQAAGRGLQLLFYSVGIGQISSEVPQNLSASRPQDRQFILSSKKLLLSDSGFYLCAWNADRGRQKLFFGSGTQLSVL.